What follows are 25 T cell receptor beta chains derived from one specimen sequenced in a study of blood T cells in healthy people across ages. A sample-barcoded 5' primer and a J-beta primer mix were used in a second PCR of roughly 6 to 12 cycles. TCRdb reprocessed the 5' RACE reads via MiXCR and lists one record per CDR3 protein. The sample yields about 1.5 million distinct CDR3 sequences, approximately 43% seen once. Sequenced input: blood. The receptors shown here come from a woman in her late teens or twenties in good health.

V usage is TRBV7-2 and J usage is TRBJ2-3, with TRBD1 identical over 7 bases. This CDR3 has 16 residues. The V gene end was trimmed by 4 bases and the J gene end by 3 bases; junction bases not matched to a gene: 10. The germline V gene encodes CDR1 SGHTA and CDR2 FQGNSA. The chain's CDR3 is CASSSRWTGVTDTQYF. The DNA of the CDR3 is TGTGCCAGCAGCTCTAGGTGGACAGGAGTGACAGATACGCAGTATTTT.

As regards this clonotype: At one end, the junction sequence differs from germline, possibly due to a read error. This chain uses TRBV9 with TRBJ2-4; a weak D match, TRBD2 (6 bases). The J call may be in error: the DNA end matches TRBJ2-5 better. The CDR3 consists of 13 residues. Germline CDR1 SGDLS, CDR2 YYNGEE. This chain's CDR3 is CAGSVGGKETQYF. The DNA of the CDR3 is TGTGCCGGCAGCGTTGGCGGGAAAGAGACCCAGTACTTC.

The chain uses TRBV4-1 and TRBJ1-1; D might be TRBD1 (6 bases). The ends were cut back, 8 bases at V and 1 base at J, with 29 bases in the middle. Germline CDR1 MGHRA, CDR2 YSYEKL. This CDR3 region has 19 residues. In DNA form, the CDR3 reads TGCGCCAGCCGACCTAGACCAGCGTCGACAGGCAGAGGGAACACTGAAGCTTTCTTT. As protein: CASRPRPASTGRGNTEAFF.

The chain joins TRBV29-1 to TRBJ2-1; 8 nucleotides align to TRBD2. Germline V gene lookup returns CDR1 SQVTM and CDR2 ANQGSEA. This CDR3 comprises 14 residues. After removal of 2 bases from V and 4 bases from J, the junction contained 4 bases not matched to a gene. The CDR3 nucleotides are TGCAGCGTTGAAAGAGCGGGGGTTTACAATGAGCAGTTCTTC. Translated: CSVERAGVYNEQFF.

Only one count was recorded for this clonotype. This chain links TRBV7-2 with TRBJ2-1, with 8 positions matching TRBD2. The CDR3 has 14 residues. The junction had 4 bases not matched to a gene; V was cut back by 0 bases and J by 9 bases. Germline V CDR1 and CDR2: SGHTA, FQGNSA. CDR3 protein: CASSLAGGRPEQFF. The CDR3 DNA is TGTGCCAGCAGCTTAGCGGGCGGGAGGCCTGAGCAGTTCTTC.

The rearrangement links TRBV9 to TRBJ2-3; no clear D gene. Looked up from germline, CDR1 is SGDLS and CDR2 is YYNGEE. CDR3 length: 16 amino acids. Trimming stripped 4 bases from V and 3 bases from J, with 18 bases between. CDR3 coding DNA: TGTGCCAGCAGCCCCCGTAGTGGACGAGAGACAGATACGCAGTATTTT. Its protein is CASSPRSGRETDTQYF.

In DNA, the CDR3 is TGCAGCGTTAAGCGGGCGGCCCGGGGGATGAACACTGAAGCTTTCTTT. It codes for CSVKRAARGMNTEAFF. The J gene is TRBJ1-1, the V gene TRBV29-1; the D gene is possibly TRBD1 (5 bases). The ends were cut back, 5 bases at V and 0 bases at J, with 19 bases in the middle. The CDR3 consists of 16 residues. Germline V lookup: CDR1 SQVTM, CDR2 ANQGSEA.

This chain joins TRBV29-1 and TRBJ2-3; D unclear. Germline lookup yields CDR1 SQVTM and CDR2 ANQGSEA. Trimming took off 8 bases at V and 3 bases at J, with 6 bases between the two ends. The length of the CDR3 is 10 residues. The CDR3 spells CSHRTDTQYF. CDR3 nucleotides: TGCAGCCACCGAACAGATACGCAGTATTTT.

CDR3 coding DNA: TGTGCCAGCAGTTTTGGGGGGGGAACTAGCCTGGTAAGCTCCTACAATGAGCAGTTCTTC. Its protein is CASSFGGGTSLVSSYNEQFF. The genes are TRBV12-3 or TRBV12-4 and TRBJ2-1, with 7 bases lining up with TRBD2. The V and J ends lost 3 bases and 0 bases, in that order; junction bases with no gene match: 17. The CDR3 covers 20 residues.

This chain uses TRBV12-3 or TRBV12-4 with TRBJ2-2; D gene unclear. V lost 3 bases and J 2 bases, leaving 7 bases between the germline ends. The CDR3 is 14 amino acids. The CDR3 region has the DNA TGTGCCAGCAGTTTCAACACAAACACCGGGGAGCTGTTTTTT. The encoded protein is CASSFNTNTGELFF.

Only a few counts were recorded for this clonotype. V is TRBV29-1 and J is TRBJ2-7, with TRBD2 matching 12 bases. The germline CDR1 and CDR2 sequences are SQVTM and ANQGSEA. J was trimmed by 7 bases and V by 5 bases; bases with no gene match: 12. CDR3 size: 15 residues. CDR3 sequence: CSVLTRLAGVIEQYF. In DNA form, the CDR3 reads TGCAGCGTTCTAACACGACTAGCGGGAGTAATAGAGCAGTACTTC.

This clonotype has a handful of counts. The genes are TRBV7-3 and TRBJ1-1; D is unclear. V gave up 8 bases and J gave up 2 bases, with 9 bases separating them. There are 12 residues in the CDR3. Germline V gene lookup returns CDR1 SGHTA and CDR2 FQGTGA. This CDR3 is CASAGFNTEAFF. In DNA, the CDR3 is TGTGCCAGCGCCGGGTTTAACACTGAAGCTTTCTTT.

The table lists this clonotype with many counts. This rearrangement joins TRBV7-2 to TRBJ2-7; D possibly corresponds to TRBD1 (5 bases). The CDR3 consists of 13 residues. Germline V gene data show CDR1 as SGHTA and CDR2 as FQGNSA. Deletions cut 4 bases from V and 0 bases from J, with 7 bases between. CDR3 sequence reads: CASSYTGSYEQYF. The CDR3 DNA sequence: TGTGCCAGCAGCTACACAGGCTCCTACGAGCAGTACTTC.

The V and J genes are TRBV20-1 and TRBJ2-7; no reliable D call. This CDR3 contains 13 residues. Trimming pared 6 bases from V and 1 base from J, leaving 13 bases between. Germline CDR1 is DFQATT and CDR2 is SNEGSKA (reference sequence). The CDR3 DNA follows: TGCAGTGCCAGGATGAGCTGGTCCTACGAGCAGTACTTC. As protein: CSARMSWSYEQYF.

The chain has TRBV20-1 and TRBJ2-7; D is undetermined. The germline V gene encodes CDR1 DFQATT and CDR2 SNEGSKA (reference sequence). The CDR3 spans 14 residues. Trimming removed 3 bases from V and 5 bases from J, with 17 bases in between. The CDR3 protein is CSASPLDPVHEQYF. In DNA form, the CDR3 reads TGCAGTGCTAGTCCGCTGGACCCCGTCCACGAGCAGTACTTC.

CDR3 in amino acids: CASSLMISGPLGEKLFF. The DNA for the CDR3 is TGTGCCAGCAGTTTAATGATTTCAGGGCCGCTAGGGGAAAAACTGTTTTTT. This chain links TRBV12-3 or TRBV12-4 with TRBJ1-4; D may be TRBD1 (5 bases). V was pared by 2 bases and J by 8 bases, with 21 bases between. The CDR3 has 17 amino acids.

This clonotype was picked up a small number of times. The CDR3 DNA is TGCGCCAGCAGCCAAGATAAATCAGGGATCTATGGCTACACCTTC. Translating it yields CASSQDKSGIYGYTF. The chain is built from TRBV4-3 and TRBJ1-2; the D gene is possibly TRBD1 (5 bases). There are 15 residues in the CDR3. Trimming took off 0 bases at V and 4 bases at J, with 12 bases between the two ends. Germline CDR1 reads LGHNA; CDR2 reads YSLEER.

CDR3 sequence: CASSLRTANTFYEQYF. DNA for the CDR3: TGTGCCAGCAGCTTGAGAACAGCCAATACTTTCTACGAGCAGTACTTC. The rearrangement links TRBV13 to TRBJ2-7; D uncertain. V lost 3 bases, J lost 3 bases, and 18 bases lay in between. CDR3 length: 16 amino acids. The V gene's germline CDR1 is PRHDT and CDR2 FYEKMQ (reference sequence).

This clonotype was counted once. DNA of the CDR3: TGTGCCAGCAGCCGCCGGGACAGGGGGCCGAATGAGCAGTTCTTC. This encodes CASSRRDRGPNEQFF. The rearrangement joins TRBV3-1 to TRBJ2-1; 12 bases map to TRBD1. Germline V gene data show CDR1 as LGHDT and CDR2 as YNNKEL (reference sequence). After removal of 4 bases from V and 7 bases from J, the junction contained 5 bases not matched to a gene. The length of the CDR3 is 15 residues.

This rearrangement joins TRBV7-8 to TRBJ2-1; no clear D. Germline-derived CDR1 and CDR2 are SGHVS and FQNEAQ. The CDR3 extends over 11 amino acids. Between the trimmed V and J ends, which lost 8 bases and 4 bases, there was a span of 6 bases. In nucleotides, the CDR3 is TGTGCCAGCGTGGCATACAATGAGCAGTTCTTC. The encoded protein is CASVAYNEQFF.

This clonotype was counted between two and nine times. J is TRBJ2-7 and V is TRBV29-1; the D call may be TRBD1 or TRBD2 (5 bases each). The CDR3 covers 14 residues. The V end lost 3 bases, the J end lost 1 base, and 13 bases lay between the germline ends. Looked up from germline, CDR1 is SQVTM and CDR2 is ANQGSEA. This CDR3 reads CSVDVVGRSYEQYF. The CDR3 DNA reads as TGCAGCGTTGACGTTGTGGGACGTTCCTACGAGCAGTACTTC.

The chain uses TRBV7-9 and TRBJ1-1; 9 bases fit TRBD1. V shed 5 bases, J shed 3 bases, and the junction held 7 bases outside the gene matches. Germline V lookup: CDR1 SEHNR, CDR2 FQNEAQ (reference sequence). The CDR3 is 15 residues long. CDR3 residues: CASSLGTGWYTEAFF. The DNA of the CDR3 is TGTGCCAGCAGCCTTGGGACAGGGTGGTACACTGAAGCTTTCTTT.

This clonotype was seen more than once but under ten times. The V and J genes are TRBV18 and TRBJ2-5, with 8 bases fitting TRBD1. V lost 0 bases, J lost 11 bases, and 14 bases stayed unmatched. Germline-derived CDR1 and CDR2 are KGHSH and LQKENI. CDR3 size: 16 residues. CDR3 bases: TGTGCCAGCTCACCACCTAGGACAGGGCCATTCAATGAGCAGTACTTC. Its protein is CASSPPRTGPFNEQYF.

The rearrangement links TRBV20-1 to TRBJ2-3, with D perhaps TRBD1 or TRBD2 (6 bases each). CDR3 size: 14 residues. Per germline, CDR1 DFQATT and CDR2 SNEGSKA (reference sequence). V was trimmed by 2 bases and J by 0 bases, leaving 9 bases between them. CDR3: CSARRGHSTDTQYF. The CDR3 region has the DNA TGCAGTGCTAGACGGGGGCATAGCACAGATACGCAGTATTTT.

The chain's CDR3 is CASARQGVYNEQFF. CDR3 DNA sequence: TGTGCCAGCGCGCGACAGGGGGTTTACAATGAGCAGTTCTTC. The rearrangement links TRBV18 to TRBJ2-1, with 9 bases aligning to TRBD1. Germline loops: CDR1 KGHSH, CDR2 LQKENI. The CDR3 is 14 residues long. J was trimmed by 4 bases and V by 8 bases; bases with no gene match: 6.